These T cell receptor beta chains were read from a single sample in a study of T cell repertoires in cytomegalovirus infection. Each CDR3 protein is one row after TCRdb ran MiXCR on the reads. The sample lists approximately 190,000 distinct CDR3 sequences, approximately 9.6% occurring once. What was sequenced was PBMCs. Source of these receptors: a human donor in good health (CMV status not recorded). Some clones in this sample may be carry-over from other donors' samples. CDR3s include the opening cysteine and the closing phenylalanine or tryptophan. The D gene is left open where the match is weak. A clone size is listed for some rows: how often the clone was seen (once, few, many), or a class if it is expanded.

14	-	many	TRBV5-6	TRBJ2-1	CASRDTSSYNEQFF	TGTGCCAGCAGAGATACAAGCTCCTACAATGAGCAGTTCTTC
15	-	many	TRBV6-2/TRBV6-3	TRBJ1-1	CASNDLGNRNTEAFF	TGTGCCAGCAACGATTTGGGAAACAGGAACACTGAAGCTTTCTTT
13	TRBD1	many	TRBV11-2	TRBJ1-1	CASSRAGGFAAFF	TGTGCCAGCAGCCGTGCAGGGGGGTTTGCAGCTTTCTTT
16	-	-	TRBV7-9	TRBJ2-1	CASSPFRGGDYNEQFF	TGTGCCAGCAGCCCATTCAGGGGGGGGGATTACAATGAGCAGTTCTTC
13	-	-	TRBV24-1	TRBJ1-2	CATSDGDESGYTF	TGTGCCACCAGTGATGGTGATGAGAGTGGATACACCTTC
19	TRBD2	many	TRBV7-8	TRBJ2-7	CASRLKLAGGWSSSYEQYF	TGTGCCAGCAGATTGAAACTAGCGGGAGGTTGGTCGAGCTCCTACGAGCAGTACTTC
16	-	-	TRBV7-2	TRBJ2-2	CASSLNGQTGTGELFF	TGTGCCAGCAGCTTAAACGGCCAGACTGGCACCGGGGAGCTGTTTTTT
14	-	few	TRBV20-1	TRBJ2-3	CSARDPRGTDTQYF	TGCAGTGCTAGAGATCCGAGGGGCACAGATACGCAGTATTTT
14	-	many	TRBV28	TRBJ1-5	CASIPQLWNQPQHF	TGTGCCAGCATCCCGCAGTTGTGGAATCAGCCCCAGCATTTT
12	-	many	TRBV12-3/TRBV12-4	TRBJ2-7	CASRSGGHEQYF	TGTGCCAGCAGGTCCGGGGGACACGAGCAGTACTTC
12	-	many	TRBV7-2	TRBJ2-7	CASSLVGVEQYF	TGTGCCAGCAGCTTAGTAGGGGTCGAGCAGTACTTC
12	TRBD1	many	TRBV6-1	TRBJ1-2	CASSRTGGGYTF	TGTGCCAGCAGCCGTACAGGGGGTGGCTACACCTTC
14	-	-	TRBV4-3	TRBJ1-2	CASSQALIGGGYTF	TGCGCCAGCAGCCAAGCGCTGATAGGGGGTGGCTACACCTTC
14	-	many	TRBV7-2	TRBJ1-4	CASSSGPANEKLFF	TGTGCCAGCAGTTCCGGGCCTGCTAATGAAAAACTGTTTTTT
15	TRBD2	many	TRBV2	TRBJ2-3	CASSPLAGGVDTQYF	TGTGCCAGCAGTCCACTAGCGGGAGGAGTCGATACGCAGTATTTT
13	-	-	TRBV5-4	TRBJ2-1	CASSPPRGNEQFF	TGTGCCAGCAGCCCCCCCCGGGGCAATGAGCAGTTCTTC
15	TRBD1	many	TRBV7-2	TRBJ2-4	CASSLATGSKNIQYF	TGTGCCAGCAGCTTAGCGACAGGGAGTAAAAACATTCAGTACTTC
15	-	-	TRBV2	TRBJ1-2	CASSERDFGREGYTF	TGTGCCAGCAGTGAAAGGGACTTTGGGAGAGAGGGCTACACCTTC
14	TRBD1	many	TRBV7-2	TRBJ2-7	CASSHGQANYEQYF	TGTGCCAGCAGTCATGGACAGGCGAACTACGAGCAGTACTTC
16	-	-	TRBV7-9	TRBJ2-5	CASSLYVGALQETQYF	TGTGCCAGCAGCTTATATGTGGGAGCTCTCCAGGAGACCCAGTACTTC
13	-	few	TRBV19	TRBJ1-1	CASSMQGNTEAFF	TGTGCCAGTAGTATGCAGGGGAACACTGAAGCTTTCTTT
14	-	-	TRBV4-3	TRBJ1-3	CASSQDGSGNTIYF	TGCGCCAGCAGCCAAGACGGGTCTGGAAACACCATATATTTT
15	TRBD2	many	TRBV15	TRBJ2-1	CATSRDGGRRNEQFF	TGTGCCACCAGCAGAGATGGCGGGAGACGGAATGAGCAGTTCTTC
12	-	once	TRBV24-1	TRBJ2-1	CATSDGTPGKFF	TGTGCCACCAGTGATGGTACTCCCGGGAAGTTCTTC
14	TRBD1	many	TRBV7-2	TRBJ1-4	CASSLRDSSEKLFF	TGTGCCAGCAGCTTACGGGACAGTAGTGAAAAACTGTTTTTT
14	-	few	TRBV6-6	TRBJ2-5	CASNPRGLGETQYF	TGTGCCAGCAATCCCCGGGGGCTGGGAGAGACCCAGTACTTC
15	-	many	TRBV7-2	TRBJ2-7	CASSLEGLSSYEQYF	TGTGCCAGCAGCTTAGAAGGCCTCAGCTCCTACGAGCAGTACTTC
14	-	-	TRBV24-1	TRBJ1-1	CATSDSGRKYEAFF	TGTGCCACCAGTGATTCTGGCAGGAAGTATGAAGCTTTCTTT
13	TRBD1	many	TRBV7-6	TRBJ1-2	CASSFGTGSGYTF	TGTGCCAGCAGCTTCGGGACAGGGAGCGGCTACACCTTC